This is a list of T cell receptor beta chains from one sample in a study of blood T cell repertoires in COVID-19. Repertoires were generated with immunoSEQ multiplex PCR, while TCRdb's copy carries only in-frame clones and drops some. Of about 370,000 clones in the sample, 89% are singletons; the top ten hold approximately 3%. Sequencing was performed on peripheral blood. These receptors were taken from a woman aged 25 to 39 with COVID-19, enrolled during active disease. The CDR3 runs from the conserved cysteine through the conserved F or W. A D gene is named only where the DNA matches it firmly.

v_gene: TRBV3-1/TRBV3-2; j_gene: TRBJ2-2; d_gene: NA; CDR3nt: TGTGCCAGCAGCCAAGATAATATTATTCGGCGGATCACCGGGGAGCTGTTTTTT; CDR3aa: CASSQDNIIRRITGELFF
v_gene: TRBV4-3; j_gene: TRBJ2-5; d_gene: TRBD1; CDR3nt: TGCGCCAGCAGCCAAGACGCAGGGACAGGGTCCGAGACCCAGTACTTC; CDR3aa: CASSQDAGTGSETQYF
v_gene: TRBV6-6; j_gene: TRBJ2-1; d_gene: NA; CDR3nt: TGTGCCAGCAGAATTGCCGGGGGTCTGAACAATGAGCAGTTCTTC; CDR3aa: CASRIAGGLNNEQFF
v_gene: TRBV5-5; j_gene: TRBJ2-7; d_gene: NA; CDR3nt: TGTGCCAGCAGCTTTCGTCTAAGCAACTACGAGCAGTACTTC; CDR3aa: CASSFRLSNYEQYF
v_gene: TRBV7-7; j_gene: TRBJ2-2; d_gene: TRBD1; CDR3nt: TGTGCTAGCAGCCGATTTACCACAGGGGGATTTGCCGGGGAGCTGTTTTTT; CDR3aa: CASSRFTTGGFAGELFF
v_gene: TRBV5-4; j_gene: TRBJ2-1; d_gene: NA; CDR3nt: TGTGCCAGCAGCTTGGCTCAGGGTAACTACAATGAGCAGTTCTTC; CDR3aa: CASSLAQGNYNEQFF
v_gene: TRBV4-1; j_gene: TRBJ2-1; d_gene: TRBD1; CDR3nt: TGCGCCAGCAGCCAAGGGACAGGGAACAATGAGCAGTTCTTC; CDR3aa: CASSQGTGNNEQFF
v_gene: TRBV7-9; j_gene: TRBJ2-3; d_gene: TRBD2; CDR3nt: TGTGCCAGCAGCTTACCGACTAGCCCAATCACAGATACGCAGTATTTT; CDR3aa: CASSLPTSPITDTQYF
v_gene: TRBV7-2; j_gene: TRBJ2-5; d_gene: NA; CDR3nt: TGTGCCAGCAGCCTTGAGGGAGAAGAGACCCAGTACTTC; CDR3aa: CASSLEGEETQYF
v_gene: TRBV4-3; j_gene: TRBJ1-2; d_gene: NA; CDR3nt: TGCGCCAGCAGCCAAGATTGGGGGGATCCTGGCTACACCTTC; CDR3aa: CASSQDWGDPGYTF
v_gene: TRBV3-1/TRBV3-2; j_gene: TRBJ2-3; d_gene: NA; CDR3nt: TGTGCCAGCAGCCAAGGCGAAAATACGCAGTATTTT; CDR3aa: CASSQGENTQYF